This passage covers 30 T cell receptor beta chains from one sample sequenced in a study of PD-L1 blockade in urothelial cancer. TCRdb's copy holds only in-frame clones and misses some; the assay was immunoSEQ multiplex PCR. The table has approximately 32,000 clones, 82% seen once. The sequenced sample was PBMCs, obtained around atezolizumab (anti-PD-L1) treatment. These TCRs come from a man between 70 and 80 years old with urothelial cancer.

This clone came up a few times. The J gene is TRBJ1-1, the V gene TRBV19, with D hard to call. The CDR3 consists of 13 residues. The V gene lost 1 base and the J gene lost 11 bases, with 14 bases spanning the gap. Germline V gene sequence: CDR1 LNHDA, CDR2 SQIVND (reference sequence). The CDR3 region has the DNA TGTGCCAGTAGTATAGGCCTTGTGGGCCAGGCTTTCTTT. This translates into CASSIGLVGQAFF.

For this clone: Relative to the germline gene, one junction end is altered; a read error may explain this. The chain couples TRBV3-1 (or the pseudogene TRBV3-2) to TRBJ2-7, with D unclear. The CDR3 totals 8 residues. The germline gives CDR1 LGHDT, CDR2 YNNKEL (reference sequence). The CDR3 loop is CASSQGLF. The CDR3 nucleotides are TGTGCCAGCAGCCAAGGGCTCTTC.

The chain recombines TRBV19 with TRBJ2-2, with 15 bases fitting TRBD2. Germline V lookup: CDR1 LNHDA, CDR2 SQIVND (reference sequence). The trim removed 5 bases at V and 6 bases at J, leaving 4 bases unmatched. CDR3 length: 16 residues. The CDR3 nucleotides are TGTGCCAGTAGTGCAGGACTAGCGGGAGGGGCCGGGGAGCTGTTTTTT. This encodes CASSAGLAGGAGELFF.

The chain couples TRBV6-1 to TRBJ1-1, with D possibly TRBD1 on 6 matching bases. The germline CDR1 and CDR2 sequences are MNHNS and SASEGT. The CDR3 is made up of 15 amino acids. With 8 bases removed from V and 1 base from J, the gap between germline ends came to 17 bases. CDR3 residues: CASGELLGQNTEAFF. CDR3 bases: TGTGCCAGCGGGGAGTTATTGGGACAGAACACTGAAGCTTTCTTT.

J is TRBJ2-1 and V is TRBV7-3, with 7 nucleotides matching TRBD2. V gave up 7 bases and J gave up 5 bases; unmatched junction bases: 8. Germline V gene data show CDR1 as SGHTA and CDR2 as FQGTGA. The CDR3 runs to 14 residues. CDR3 sequence (DNA): TGTGCCAGCACCAAGGGAGGGAATAACAATGAGCAGTTCTTC. This codes for CASTKGGNNNEQFF.

The chain couples TRBV6-1 to TRBJ1-2, with D possibly TRBD1 on 6 matching bases. This CDR3 has 14 residues. Per the germline V gene, CDR1 is MNHNS and CDR2 is SASEGT. Between the trimmed V and J ends, which lost 2 bases and 4 bases, there was a span of 11 bases. CDR3 loop: CASSERKGGYGYTF. The CDR3 DNA follows: TGTGCCAGCAGTGAAAGAAAAGGGGGCTATGGCTACACCTTC.

This clone was recorded a few times. The chain joins TRBV4-1 to TRBJ1-2; D call uncertain. This CDR3 has 13 residues. The germline V gene encodes CDR1 MGHRA and CDR2 YSYEKL. Deletions cut 2 bases from V and 8 bases from J, with 12 bases between. In DNA form, the CDR3 reads TGCGCCAGCAGCCAACCGGGGATGGAGGGCTACACCTTC. Translated: CASSQPGMEGYTF.

The rearrangement links TRBV19 to TRBJ1-5; 9 bases are a match to TRBD1. J was trimmed by 3 bases and V by 5 bases; bases with no gene match: 11. Germline V CDR1 and CDR2: LNHDA, SQIVND (reference sequence). The CDR3 covers 17 residues. The CDR3, as DNA: TGTGCCAGTAGTCGGTTACAGGGGGCCCTAGACAATCAGCCCCAGCATTTT. Amino acid sequence: CASSRLQGALDNQPQHF. Combining the CDR3 with reference TRBV19 and TRBJ1-5 gives the whole variable domain DGGITQSPKYLFRKEGQNVTLSCEQNLNHDAMYWYRQDPGQGLRLIYYSQIVNDFQKGDIAEGYSVSREKKESFPLTVTSAQKNPTAFYLCASSRLQGALDNQPQHFGDGTRLSIL.

This clone has more than one count but fewer than ten. This chain uses TRBV6-6 with TRBJ2-3; TRBD1 matches 7 bases. Germline trimming cut 0 bases from V and 10 bases from J; bases unmatched to any gene: 4. This CDR3 comprises 13 residues. Germline V CDR1 and CDR2: MNHNY, SVGAGI (reference sequence). The DNA for the CDR3 is TGTGCCAGCAGTTACTCTCAGGGGGAAGCGCAGTATTTT. Translated, it gives CASSYSQGEAQYF.

V usage is TRBV5-1 and J usage is TRBJ2-5; 9 bases line up with TRBD1. The CDR3 length is 15 residues. The J segment lost 4 bases and the V segment lost 4 bases, leaving 8 bases of the junction unmatched. Germline V gene lookup returns CDR1 SGHRS and CDR2 YFSETQ. The CDR3: CASSKGDRAGETQYF. CDR3 nucleotide sequence: TGCGCCAGCAGCAAAGGGGACAGGGCGGGAGAGACCCAGTACTTC.

The chain is built from TRBV18 and TRBJ2-7; either TRBD1 or TRBD2 may supply D (6 bases each). The CDR3 sequence is 11 residues long. Germline V CDR1 and CDR2: KGHSH, LQKENI. This CDR3 is CASSPPGAGRV. CDR3 DNA: TGTGCCAGCTCACCGCCGGGGGCAGGGAGGGTC.

The chain carries TRBV7-2 and TRBJ2-7; 13 bases line up with TRBD2. The CDR3 totals 16 residues. Germline V gene sequence: CDR1 SGHTA, CDR2 FQGNSA. V lost 4 bases, J lost 4 bases, and 7 bases stayed unmatched. The chain's CDR3 is CASSSRTSGSRYEQYF. CDR3 DNA: TGTGCCAGCAGCTCACGGACTAGCGGGAGTCGGTACGAGCAGTACTTC.

The CDR3 protein is CASMGTGMSQPQHF. CDR3 nucleotides: TGTGCCAGCATGGGAACAGGGATGAGTCAGCCCCAGCATTTT. The chain has TRBV2 and TRBJ1-5; tentatively, D is TRBD1 (6 bases). Trimming removed 7 bases at V and 6 bases at J, with 16 bases between. CDR1 is SNHLY, CDR2 FYNNEI, per germline. The CDR3 has 14 amino acids.

The chain joins TRBV6-5 to TRBJ1-1, with D perhaps matching TRBD1 (6 bases). The CDR3 is made up of 14 amino acids. Germline lookup yields CDR1 MNHEY and CDR2 SVGAGI. V was shortened by 2 bases and J by 1 base, with 8 bases between the two germline ends. The CDR3 loop reads CASSYQGPNTEAFF. In nucleotides, the CDR3 is TGTGCCAGCAGTTACCAGGGGCCGAACACTGAAGCTTTCTTT.

The gene calls are TRBV29-1 and TRBJ2-6; unclear D gene. This CDR3 is built from 13 residues. Trimming stripped 6 bases from V and 0 bases from J, with 6 bases between. Germline assignment: CDR1 SQVTM and CDR2 ANQGSEA. The CDR3 bases are TGCAGCGTCAGGCGCTCTGGGGCCAACGTCCTGACTTTC. As protein: CSVRRSGANVLTF.

This clone was recorded a few times. The chain is built from TRBV4-1 and TRBJ1-1; 8 bases fit TRBD1. Losses at the gene ends were 4 bases for V and 10 bases for J; bases not matched to a gene: 8. This CDR3 region has 13 residues. Looked up from germline, CDR1 is MGHRA and CDR2 is YSYEKL. The CDR3 DNA sequence: TGCGCCAGCAGCCGGAACATTGGGACAGGAGCTTTCTTT. Translated, it gives CASSRNIGTGAFF.

V usage is TRBV7-2 and J usage is TRBJ2-3, with 9 bases that match TRBD1. Germline V lookup: CDR1 SGHTA, CDR2 FQGNSA. The V segment lost 5 bases and the J segment 11 bases; nucleotides outside the gene matches: 5. This CDR3 contains 12 residues. Here the CDR3 reads CASSQGQGKQYF. For the CDR3, the DNA is TGTGCCAGCAGCCAGGGACAGGGCAAGCAGTATTTT.

The chain couples TRBV19 to TRBJ1-4; possibly TRBD1 for D (6 bases). Trimming pared 11 bases from V and 8 bases from J, leaving 18 bases between. This CDR3 is 13 amino acids long. Germline CDR1 is LNHDA and CDR2 is SQIVND (reference sequence). In DNA, the CDR3 is TGTGCCGCCGGACAGTCGGGGAAGGAAAAACTGTTTTTT. Its protein product is CAAGQSGKEKLFF.

The chain joins TRBV2 to TRBJ1-3, with 7 bases matching TRBD1. CDR1 is SNHLY and CDR2 is FYNNEI in the germline V gene. The CDR3 is 14 residues long. V was clipped by 9 bases and J by 0 bases; unmatched bases: 5. CDR3 DNA sequence: TGTGCCAGTCAGGGGGGCAGCTCTGGAAACACCATATATTTT. This codes for CASQGGSSGNTIYF.

The genes are TRBV5-4 and TRBJ2-3; a weak D match, TRBD2 (5 bases). The V and J ends lost 4 bases and 2 bases respectively, with 14 bases between them. The CDR3 has 15 amino acids. CDR1 and CDR2 (germline): SGHNT, YYREEE (reference sequence). This chain's CDR3 is CASSQEGQNTDTQYF. In nucleotides, the CDR3 is TGTGCCAGCAGCCAAGAGGGCCAGAACACAGATACGCAGTATTTT.

This clone was detected a few times. The J gene is TRBJ1-1, the V gene TRBV7-3; D not certain. The CDR3 length is 13 residues. Between the trimmed V and J ends, which lost 3 bases and 4 bases, there was a span of 9 bases. Looked up from germline, CDR1 is SGHTA and CDR2 is FQGTGA. CDR3 DNA sequence: TGTGCCAGCAGCTTTACGGAGGGCACTGAAGCTTTCTTT. It specifies CASSFTEGTEAFF.

The gene calls are TRBV5-6 and TRBJ1-1; D is perhaps TRBD1 (6 bases). Germline lookup yields CDR1 SGHDT and CDR2 YYEEEE. V dropped 1 base and J dropped 1 base, with 14 bases sitting between them. The CDR3 contains 16 residues. In DNA, the CDR3 is TGTGCCAGCAGCTTGTATGGCCAGGGGCCGAACACTGAAGCTTTCTTT. It translates to CASSLYGQGPNTEAFF.

The chain couples TRBV6-1 to TRBJ2-1; D perhaps matches TRBD2 (6 bases). V was trimmed by 4 bases and J by 7 bases, leaving 20 bases between them. The CDR3 length is 16 residues. The germline gives CDR1 MNHNS, CDR2 SASEGT. CDR3 protein: CASSVYGTALGNEQFF. The CDR3 DNA sequence: TGTGCCAGCAGTGTGTACGGGACTGCCCTGGGAAATGAGCAGTTCTTC.

The genes are TRBV7-9 and TRBJ1-1; the match to TRBD1 covers 7 bases. Per germline, CDR1 SEHNR and CDR2 FQNEAQ (reference sequence). This CDR3 spans 15 amino acids. Trimming took 5 bases from V and 0 from J; bases not matched to a gene: 6. This CDR3 reads CASSARQGMNTEAFF. CDR3 sequence (DNA): TGTGCCAGCAGCGCGCGACAGGGTATGAACACTGAAGCTTTCTTT.

The chain links TRBV20-1 to TRBJ2-1; D is perhaps TRBD2 (6 bases). Germline V CDR1 and CDR2: DFQATT, SNEGSKA (reference sequence). The CDR3 has 11 amino acids. The CDR3 DNA follows: TGCAGCGGGAGCTTCTACAATGAGCAGTTCTTC. It specifies CSGSFYNEQFF.

The chain has TRBV5-6 and TRBJ1-3, with D perhaps matching TRBD1 (6 bases). CDR1 is SGHDT and CDR2 is YYEEEE in the germline V gene. V was pared by 4 bases and J by 2 bases, with 13 bases between. The CDR3 extends over 15 amino acids. The CDR3, as DNA: TGTGCCAGCAGCACGGGGGGGGCCCCTGGAAACACCATATATTTT. Its protein is CASSTGGAPGNTIYF.

The chain links TRBV5-5 to TRBJ2-7; possible D gene TRBD2, 5 bases. CDR1 and CDR2 from the germline V gene are SGHKS and YYEKEE (reference sequence). The CDR3 covers 16 residues. V lost 0 bases, J lost 0 bases, and 13 bases lay in between. CDR3 sequence reads: CASSLAIGVISYEQYF. In DNA form, the CDR3 reads TGTGCCAGCAGCTTGGCCATCGGGGTGATCTCCTACGAGCAGTACTTC.

This chain uses TRBV9 with TRBJ2-7; D possibly corresponds to TRBD1 (6 bases). With 4 bases removed from V and 0 bases from J, the gap between germline ends came to 14 bases. Looked up from germline, CDR1 is SGDLS and CDR2 is YYNGEE. This CDR3 has 15 amino acids. CDR3 sequence (DNA): TGTGCCAGCAGCCAAGCCGGGACATCCTCCTACGAGCAGTACTTC. It is translated as CASSQAGTSSYEQYF.

The chain joins TRBV7-8 to TRBJ2-3, with 14 bases identical to TRBD2. This CDR3 has 17 residues. The junction had 8 bases not matched to a gene; V was cut back by 5 bases and J by 4 bases. The germline V gene has CDR1 SGHVS and CDR2 FQNEAQ. CDR3 protein: CASSPRTSGRSADTQYF. The CDR3 bases are TGTGCCAGCAGCCCGAGGACTAGCGGGAGGTCGGCAGATACGCAGTATTTT.

The rearrangement joins TRBV30 to TRBJ2-3; 12 positions agree with TRBD1. The germline V gene has CDR1 GTSNPN and CDR2 SVGIG (reference sequence). The CDR3 runs 15 residues. Trimming took 3 bases from V and 7 from J; bases not matched to a gene: 8. The CDR3 loop reads CAWRAGTGGGNTQYF. The CDR3 nucleotides read TGTGCCTGGAGAGCCGGGACAGGGGGCGGAAATACGCAGTATTTT. The full variable domain, completed using reference TRBV30 and TRBJ2-3, is SQTIHQWPATLVQPVGSPLSLECTVEGTSNPNLYWYRQAAGRGLQLLFYSVGIGQISSEVPQNLSASRPQDRQFILSSKKLLLSDSGFYLCAWRAGTGGGNTQYFGPGTRLTVL.